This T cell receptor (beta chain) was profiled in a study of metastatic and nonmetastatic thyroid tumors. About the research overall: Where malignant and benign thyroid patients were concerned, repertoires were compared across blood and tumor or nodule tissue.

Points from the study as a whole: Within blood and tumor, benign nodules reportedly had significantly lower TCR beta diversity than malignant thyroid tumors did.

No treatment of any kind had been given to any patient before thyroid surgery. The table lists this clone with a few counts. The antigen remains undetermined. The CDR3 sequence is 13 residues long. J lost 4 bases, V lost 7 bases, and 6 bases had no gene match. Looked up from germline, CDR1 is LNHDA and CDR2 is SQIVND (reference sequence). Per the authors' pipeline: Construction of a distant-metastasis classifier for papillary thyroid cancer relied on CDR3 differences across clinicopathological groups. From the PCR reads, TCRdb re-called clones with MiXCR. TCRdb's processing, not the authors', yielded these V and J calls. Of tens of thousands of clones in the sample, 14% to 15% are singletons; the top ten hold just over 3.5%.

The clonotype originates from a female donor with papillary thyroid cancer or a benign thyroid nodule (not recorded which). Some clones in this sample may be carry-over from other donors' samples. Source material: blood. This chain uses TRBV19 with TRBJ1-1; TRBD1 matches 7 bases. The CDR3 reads CASIVTGSTEAFF. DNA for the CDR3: TGTGCCAGTATTGTGACAGGGAGCACTGAAGCTTTCTTT.